Below are 23 T cell receptor beta chains sequenced from a single sample in a study of T cell clonality in common variable immunodeficiency. Overall study findings and caveats: Reportedly, TCR beta sequences from common variable immunodeficiency showed fewer deletions and N-nucleotide insertions.

Their recognized antigens are unknown. Method: immunoSEQ multiplex PCR; TCRdb's copy keeps in-frame clones and lacks some. The repertoire shows about 19,000 clones, none seen only once; the top ten take more than 20%. The sequencing input was peripheral blood mononuclear cells. The receptors were sampled from a human donor with common variable immunodeficiency.

Only a few counts were recorded for this clone. The sequenced fragment ends 3 residues before the CDR3 boundary, so the rest is inferred from the germline J gene. The chain recombines TRBV19 with TRBJ2-2, with a tentative D call TRBD1 (6 bases). The V gene's germline CDR1 is LNHDA and CDR2 SQIVND (reference sequence). CDR3 length equals 14 residues. V was trimmed by 7 bases and J by 1 base, leaving 10 bases between them. Here the CDR3 reads CASTLGQNTGELFF. The CDR3 DNA, read in part, is TGTGCCAGTACCTTGGGACAGAACACCGGGGAG.

Only a few counts were recorded for this clone. The observed sequence ends 3 residues before the CDR3 terminus, with the missing tail filled in from the germline J gene. The genes are TRBV7-9 and TRBJ1-1; D might be TRBD1 (6 bases). Trimming stripped 4 bases from V and 4 bases from J, with 16 bases between. Germline V gene data show CDR1 as SEHNR and CDR2 as FQNEAQ (reference sequence). The CDR3 loop spans 15 amino acids. The CDR3 sequence: CASSSTQGPITEAFF. The part of the CDR3 DNA that was read is TGTGCCAGCAGCTCAACTCAGGGGCCGATCACTGAA.

In this sample, this clone turned up a few times. The sequenced fragment ends 3 residues before the CDR3 boundary, so the rest is inferred from the germline J gene. The chain couples TRBV19 to TRBJ2-7; tentative D call: TRBD1 (6 bases). V shed 6 bases and J shed 0 bases, with 12 bases lying between them. CDR1 and CDR2 (germline): LNHDA, SQIVND (reference sequence). The CDR3 totals 14 residues. The sequenced part of the CDR3 DNA is TGTGCCAGTAGGGACAGCGTCCACTCCTACGAG. As protein: CASRDSVHSYE. The CDR3 reads in full as CASRDSVHSYEQYF. Using reference TRBV19 and TRBJ2-7 for the parts outside the CDR3, the full variable domain is DGGITQSPKYLFRKEGQNVTLSCEQNLNHDAMYWYRQDPGQGLRLIYYSQIVNDFQKGDIAEGYSVSREKKESFPLTVTSAQKNPTAFYLCASRDSVHSYEQYFGPGTRLTVT.

This clone came up a few times. The part of the CDR3 DNA that was read is TGTGCCAGCAGGCAGGGTTCTCCCTACGAG. It codes for CASRQGSPYE. The entire CDR3 sequence reads CASRQGSPYEQYF. V and J are TRBV6-2 or TRBV6-3 and TRBJ2-7; possibly TRBD1 for D (5 bases). The DNA ends 3 residues before the CDR3 does, and the rest of the CDR3 is filled in from the germline J gene. The CDR3 length is 13 residues. Germline assignment: CDR1 MNHEY and CDR2 SVGEGT. With 6 bases removed from V and 2 bases from J, the gap between germline ends came to 11 bases.

Of note for this clone: From the germline J gene comes the end of the CDR3, since the read stops 3 residues before it. The gene calls are TRBV18 and TRBJ1-1; the D is unclear. Trimming cost V 2 bases and J 1 base, with 8 bases left between them. CDR1 and CDR2 (germline): KGHSH, LQKENI. This CDR3 has 14 amino acids. CDR3 loop: CASSPFQWNTEAFF. The sequenced CDR3 bases are TGTGCCAGCTCACCATTCCAGTGGAACACTGAA.

Note on this clone: The read comes to an end 3 residues before the CDR3 does, leaving the germline J gene to fill in the end. The J gene is TRBJ2-3, the V gene TRBV7-6; D possibly corresponds to TRBD1 (5 bases). The V and J ends lost 1 base and 4 bases respectively, with 6 bases between them. CDR1 is SGHVS, CDR2 FNYEAQ, per germline. CDR3 length: 13 residues. The CDR3 loop reads CASSLGGPDTQYF. CDR3 DNA (partial): TGTGCCAGCAGCTTAGGGGGCCCAGATACG.

This clone appeared many times. The read stops 3 residues short of the end of the CDR3; the missing end is completed from the germline J gene. The chain carries TRBV10-3 and TRBJ2-5; tentatively, D is TRBD1 (5 bases). Trimming took 7 bases from V and 2 from J, leaving 11 bases between them. The CDR3 contains 13 residues. Germline CDR1 and CDR2: ENHRY and SYGVKD. This CDR3 is CAIKAGIQETQYF. The CDR3 bases that were read are TGTGCCATCAAGGCAGGGATACAAGAGACC.

For this clone: The CDR3 goes on 3 residues after the read ends, and that part is filled in from the germline J gene. This chain connects TRBV20-1 to TRBJ2-7; D assignment may be TRBD1 or TRBD2 (7 bases each). The CDR3 is 16 residues long. Trimming shortened V by 1 base and J by 6 bases, and 22 bases separated the two germline ends. Germline CDR1 DFQATT, CDR2 SNEGSKA (reference sequence). CDR3 bases read: TGCAGTGCTAGAGGGTTGGGGAGGGGGCCTAATATCGAG. It translates to CSARGLGRGPNIE. The complete CDR3 protein is CSARGLGRGPNIEQYF.

The CDR3 DNA, read in part, is TGCGCCAGCAGCAAAGCGGGAGCGATCACAGATACG. Encoded protein: CASSKAGAITDT. The entire CDR3 protein is CASSKAGAITDTQYF. The rearrangement links TRBV5-1 to TRBJ2-3, with 8 bases matching TRBD2. The observed sequence ends 3 residues before the CDR3 terminus, with the missing tail filled in from the germline J gene. Germline V gene data show CDR1 as SGHRS and CDR2 as YFSETQ. The CDR3 totals 15 residues. Trimming cost V 4 bases and J 2 bases; bases outside gene matches: 6. The whole variable domain, filled in from reference TRBV5-1 and TRBJ2-3, reads KAGVTQTPRYLIKTRGQQVTLSCSPISGHRSVSWYQQTPGQGLQFLFEYFSETQRNKGNFPGRFSGRQFSNSRSEMNVSTLELGDSALYLCASSKAGAITDTQYFGPGTRLTVL.

This clone was recorded at least ten times. Coverage ceases 3 residues before the CDR3 finishes, and the germline J gene fills in the end. The J gene is TRBJ2-1, the V gene TRBV13; D might be TRBD2 (7 bases). V dropped 5 bases and J dropped 2 bases, with 10 bases sitting between them. Germline V CDR1 and CDR2: PRHDT, FYEKMQ (reference sequence). The CDR3 sequence is 14 residues long. The CDR3 DNA, read in part, is TGTGCCAGCAGCCAAGGGGGGGCCTACAATGAG. It codes for CASSQGGAYNE. The full CDR3 protein reads CASSQGGAYNEQFF.

This clone appeared a few times. The CDR3 end lies 3 residues beyond the end of the read and is filled in from the germline J gene. The chain employs TRBV7-9 and TRBJ2-7; D is ambiguous. Trimming pared 2 bases from V and 3 bases from J, leaving 5 bases between. This CDR3 has 12 residues. CDR1 is SEHNR, CDR2 FQNEAQ, per germline (reference sequence). CDR3 sequence: CASSLFGYEQYF. Partial CDR3 DNA: TGTGCCAGCAGCTTATTCGGCTACGAG.

The sample holds a few counts of this clone. The read comes to an end 3 residues before the CDR3 does, leaving the germline J gene to fill in the end. The genes are TRBV7-6 and TRBJ2-5; 11 bases fit TRBD2. The CDR3 runs 16 residues. Trimming removed 1 base from V and 5 bases from J; junction bases left unmatched: 6. The germline CDR1 and CDR2 sequences are SGHVS and FNYEAQ. CDR3 DNA (partial): TGTGCCAGCAGCTTAGGAGGACTAGCGGGCGGTGAGACC. Its translation: CASSLGGLAGGET. The full CDR3 reads CASSLGGLAGGETQYF. Supplemented by reference TRBV7-6 and TRBJ2-5, the full variable domain reads GAGVSQSPRYKVTKRGQDVALRCDPISGHVSLYWYRQALGQGPEFLTYFNYEAQQDKSGLPNDRFSAERPEGSISTLTIQRTEQRDSAMYRCASSLGGLAGGETQYFGPGTRLLVL.

This clone appeared a few times. The CDR3 end falls 3 residues outside the read, so it is completed with the germline J gene. The chain carries TRBV5-1 and TRBJ2-5; 7 bases are a match to TRBD1. Per germline, CDR1 SGHRS and CDR2 YFSETQ. This CDR3 is built from 15 residues. V gave up 5 bases and J gave up 2 bases; unmatched junction bases: 9. CDR3 bases read: TGCGCCAGCAGACCACTTCCGGGACAGCAAGAGACC. This sequence encodes CASRPLPGQQET. The whole CDR3 protein is CASRPLPGQQETQYF.

On this clone: The CDR3 is cut off 3 residues early in the read; its end comes from the germline J gene. V usage is TRBV7-6 and J usage is TRBJ1-4; no definite D call. Germline CDR1 reads SGHVS; CDR2 reads FNYEAQ. The CDR3 length is 13 residues. CDR3 sequence: CASSLATRGKLFF. The DNA read from the CDR3 is TGTGCCAGCAGCTTAGCCACCCGGGGTAAA.

Notes on this clone: The observed sequence ends 3 residues before the CDR3 terminus, with the missing tail filled in from the germline J gene. This sequence joins TRBV20-1 and TRBJ2-5; TRBD2 aligns across 7 bases. Germline V lookup: CDR1 DFQATT, CDR2 SNEGSKA (reference sequence). The V segment lost 6 bases and the J segment 1 base; nucleotides outside the gene matches: 8. This CDR3 spans 14 amino acids. CDR3 loop: CSASGASGQETQYF. CDR3 DNA (partial): TGCAGTGCCAGCGGGGCTAGCGGCCAAGAGACC.

As concerns this clone: The CDR3 end lies 3 residues beyond the end of the read and is filled in from the germline J gene. The V call is TRBV2, the J call TRBJ2-7; D gene unclear. This CDR3 has 12 residues. Germline values: CDR1 SNHLY, CDR2 FYNNEI. V was cut by 8 bases and J by 5 bases, with 13 bases left in between. CDR3 DNA (partial): TGTGCCAGCGGGTTAGGGTTCGACGAG. It translates to CASGLGFDE. The whole CDR3 sequence is CASGLGFDEQYF.

There are a few counts of this clone. The CDR3 end is not reached by the read, which stops 3 residues before it; the germline J gene fills it in. The chain employs TRBV19 and TRBJ1-2; 8 nucleotides line up with TRBD1. The CDR3 loop spans 16 amino acids. Germline assignment: CDR1 LNHDA and CDR2 SQIVND (reference sequence). The J segment lost 7 bases and the V segment lost 3 bases, leaving 13 bases of the junction unmatched. CDR3 DNA, as far as it was read: TGTGCCAGTAGTATCCCTCCTCTACAGGGGGGAGGTGGC. This gives the protein CASSIPPLQGGGG. The whole CDR3 region reads CASSIPPLQGGGGYTF.

This clone was detected a few times. The read gets to within 3 residues of the CDR3 end, and the germline J gene fills in the rest. The genes are TRBV19 and TRBJ1-6, with D possibly being TRBD1 (6 bases). The ends were cut back, 7 bases at V and 6 bases at J, with 13 bases in the middle. In germline, CDR1 is LNHDA, CDR2 SQIVND (reference sequence). The CDR3 spans 14 residues. The DNA read from the CDR3 is TGTGCCAGTAAATCGACAGGTGTTAATTCACCC. Amino acid sequence: CASKSTGVNSP. The CDR3 as a whole reads CASKSTGVNSPLHF.

A few counts support this clone. The CDR3 end falls 3 residues outside the read, so it is completed with the germline J gene. This rearrangement joins TRBV2 to TRBJ1-6; no definite D call. Germline lookup yields CDR1 SNHLY and CDR2 FYNNEI. Trimming shortened V by 7 bases and J by 7 bases, and 5 bases separated the two germline ends. This CDR3 has 11 residues. The CDR3 spells CASILNSPLHF. Partial CDR3 DNA: TGTGCCAGCATTCTAAATTCACCC. The variable domain in full, completed from reference TRBV2 and TRBJ1-6, reads EPEVTQTPSHQVTQMGQEVILRCVPISNHLYFYWYRQILGQKVEFLVSFYNNEISEKSEIFDDQFSVERPDGSNFTLKIRSTKLEDSAMYFCASILNSPLHFGNGTRLTVT.

The chain's CDR3 is CASSRKGETQYF. The part of the CDR3 DNA that was read is TGTGCCAGTAGTCGAAAGGGCGAGACC. The chain employs TRBV19 and TRBJ2-5; no reliable D call. The read halts 3 residues ahead of the CDR3 end, with the missing end drawn from the germline J gene. The CDR3 spans 12 residues. Germline V gene data show CDR1 as LNHDA and CDR2 as SQIVND (reference sequence). Trimming took off 5 bases at V and 5 bases at J, with 9 bases between the two ends.

Turning to this clone: Read sequence stops 3 residues before the CDR3 end, and the germline J gene provides the missing end. V usage is TRBV18 and J usage is TRBJ2-3; D perhaps matches TRBD1 (7 bases). V was shortened by 2 bases and J by 5 bases, with 23 bases between the two germline ends. The germline V gene encodes CDR1 KGHSH and CDR2 LQKENI. The CDR3 totals 18 residues. The CDR3 is CASSPTEGPGQRGDTQYF. The sequenced CDR3 bases are TGTGCCAGCTCACCAACGGAGGGACCGGGACAGCGAGGAGATACG.

This clone has just a few counts. The CDR3 goes on 3 residues after the read ends, and that part is filled in from the germline J gene. This sequence joins TRBV30 and TRBJ2-3, with D tentatively TRBD2 (5 bases). The CDR3 spans 16 residues. V gave up 3 bases and J gave up 1 base, with 17 bases separating them. Looked up from germline, CDR1 is GTSNPN and CDR2 is SVGIG (reference sequence). This CDR3 reads CAWRLGLAVGTDTQYF. The DNA read from the CDR3 is TGTGCCTGGAGGTTAGGGCTAGCTGTCGGCACAGATACG.

This clone was counted only a few times. The read finishes 3 residues shy of the CDR3 end, and the germline J gene is used to complete it. The chain has TRBV5-5 and TRBJ1-3; a weak D match, TRBD1 (6 bases). CDR1 and CDR2 from the germline V gene are SGHKS and YYEKEE (reference sequence). This CDR3 is 14 amino acids long. V lost 6 bases, J lost 1 base, and 11 bases lay in between. The covered CDR3 bases are TGTGCCAGCAACAGGGAGTTTTCTGGAAACACC. Residues: CASNREFSGNT. The entire CDR3 is CASNREFSGNTIYF.